Below, one TCR beta chain is given with its context. Its antigen is currently not known. No much larger clonotype is one base removed from it; base qualities were not supplied. The source of the sample is a study of a mutant IDH1 vaccine in newly diagnosed glioma (dated by TCRdb to the early 2020s). At the level of the whole study: The roughly 32 treated patients were about 60% male and about 38% female, with a mean age of approximately 40 years. For exploratory analyses, longitudinal TCRB deep sequencing was carried out in approximately 25 treated patients wherever samples were available. Before enrollment, patients had received standard therapy of radiotherapy alone, temozolomide alone, or radiochemotherapy with temozolomide; most received the combination. Six visits were used for peripheral blood collection: V03 (baseline), V05, V07, V10, V12 and V13.

At the junction V is shortened by 1 base and J by 0 bases; bases outside the gene matches: 7. The germline V gene (reference sequence) sets CDR1 to SEHNR and CDR2 to FQNEAQ. The CDR3 starts with the cysteine, ends with the phenylalanine, and has 18 residues. Only the CDR3 part of the read is kept: 54 bases, read in frame from the first base. What the research found in general, with its limitations: It was noted by the authors that analyses of patient blood samples could not be reproduced owing to sample limitations. Pseudoprogression appeared unrelated to alterations in the top peripheral T cell clonotypes detected by TCRB sequencing. Immune responses induced by the vaccine were seen in roughly 92% of patients across multiple MHC alleles. PBMC samples for TCRB deep sequencing were selected based on availability.

Receptors were amplified or captured by the immunoSEQ multiplex PCR assay. The hsTCRB Kit was used according to the manufacturer's protocol to amplify rearranged TCR beta chain sequences. Sequencing of TCRB libraries was carried out on an Illumina MiSeq. The study's processing was this. The proprietary platform of the kit vendor was used for demultiplexing, trimming and gene mapping. TCRdb holds this immuneACCESS table with in-frame rearrangements only. Some clones are missing; in checked studies, unresolved V genes explain under half, and the rest has no known cause. V, J and clone size are those of that table, while D and trimming were read from the DNA. The sample includes 50,000 to 65,000 clones, with over 65% observed a single time. The ten largest clones represent about 2% of the sample. Interpreted using the paper, the time point label stands for: baseline, week 1 (first vaccination visit). In light of the paper, this sample's treatment or condition label describes: pre-vaccination baseline after standard-of-care therapy. The donors had newly diagnosed IDH1-mutant astrocytomas of WHO grade 3 or 4 that showed loss of nuclear ATRX. The samples were drawn from NOA16, a multicentre, single-arm, open-label phase I trial in Germany that tested a mutant IDH1 peptide vaccine in humans for the first time. Visit V03 blood draws served as the baseline sample for immunogenicity testing. Genomic DNA for TCRB sequencing was extracted from EDTA blood using the DNeasy Blood and Tissue Kit.

Here the sequenced sample was PBMCs, taken from a glioma patient treated with radiotherapy, temozolomide or both. The chain was built from TRBV7-9 and TRBJ1-4, with 8 bases in between that match TRBD1. This receptor was obtained from a woman in her forties with glioma. This receptor carries the CDR3 CASSLGQGRGATNEKLFF. The nucleotide sequence is TGTGCCAGCAGCTTAGGACAGGGGCGGGGGGCAACTAATGAAAAACTGTTTTTT.